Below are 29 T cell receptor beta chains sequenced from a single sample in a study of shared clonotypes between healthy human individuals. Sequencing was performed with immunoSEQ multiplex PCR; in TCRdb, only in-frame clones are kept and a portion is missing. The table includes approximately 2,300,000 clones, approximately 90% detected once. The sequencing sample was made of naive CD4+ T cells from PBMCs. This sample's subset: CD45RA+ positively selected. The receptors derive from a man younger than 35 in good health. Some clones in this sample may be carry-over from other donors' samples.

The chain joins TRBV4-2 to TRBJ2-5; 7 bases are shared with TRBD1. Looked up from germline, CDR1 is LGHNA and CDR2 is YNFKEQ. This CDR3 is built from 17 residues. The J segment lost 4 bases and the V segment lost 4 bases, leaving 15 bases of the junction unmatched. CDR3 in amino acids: CASSPGSGGIWTETQYF. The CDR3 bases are TGTGCCAGCAGCCCCGGGTCAGGGGGAATTTGGACAGAGACCCAGTACTTC.

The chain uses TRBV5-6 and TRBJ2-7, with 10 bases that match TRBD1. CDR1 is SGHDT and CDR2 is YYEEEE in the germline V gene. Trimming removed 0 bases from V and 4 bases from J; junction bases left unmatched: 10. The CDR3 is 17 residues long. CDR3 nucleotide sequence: TGTGCCAGCAGCTTGGGCGTGGGGGACAGGGGTTTTTACGAGCAGTACTTC. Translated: CASSLGVGDRGFYEQYF.

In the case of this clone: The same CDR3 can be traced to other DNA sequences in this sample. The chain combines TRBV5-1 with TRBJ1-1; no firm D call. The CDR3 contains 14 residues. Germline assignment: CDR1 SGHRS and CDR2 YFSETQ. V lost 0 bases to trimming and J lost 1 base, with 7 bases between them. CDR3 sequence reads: CASSLVAGNTEAFF. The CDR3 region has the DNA TGCGCCAGCAGCTTGGTGGCCGGGAACACTGAAGCTTTCTTT.

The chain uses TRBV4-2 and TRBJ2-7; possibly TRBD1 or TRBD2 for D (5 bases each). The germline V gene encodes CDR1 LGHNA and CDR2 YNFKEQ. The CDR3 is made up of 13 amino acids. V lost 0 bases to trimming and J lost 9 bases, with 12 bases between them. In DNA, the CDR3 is TGTGCCAGCAGCCAAGATTCCCCTGGGACGCAGTACTTC. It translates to CASSQDSPGTQYF.

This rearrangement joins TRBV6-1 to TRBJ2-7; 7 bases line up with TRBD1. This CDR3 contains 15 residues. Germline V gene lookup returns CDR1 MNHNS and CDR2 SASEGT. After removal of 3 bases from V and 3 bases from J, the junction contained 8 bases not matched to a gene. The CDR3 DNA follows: TGTGCCAGCAGTGAGACAGGGTTATGGGGCTACGAGCAGTACTTC. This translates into CASSETGLWGYEQYF.

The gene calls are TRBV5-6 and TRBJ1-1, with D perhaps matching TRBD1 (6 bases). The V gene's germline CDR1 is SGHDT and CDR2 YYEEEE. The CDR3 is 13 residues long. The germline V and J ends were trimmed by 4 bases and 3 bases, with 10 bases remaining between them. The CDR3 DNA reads TGTGCCAGCAGCGCCTACAGGGACACTGAAGCTTTCTTT. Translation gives CASSAYRDTEAFF.

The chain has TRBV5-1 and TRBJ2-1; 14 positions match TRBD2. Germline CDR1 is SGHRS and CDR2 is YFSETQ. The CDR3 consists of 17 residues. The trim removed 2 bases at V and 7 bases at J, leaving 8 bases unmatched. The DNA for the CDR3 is TGCGCCAGCAGCTTACCGGGACTAGCGGGAGCGGTAAATGAGCAGTTCTTC. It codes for CASSLPGLAGAVNEQFF.

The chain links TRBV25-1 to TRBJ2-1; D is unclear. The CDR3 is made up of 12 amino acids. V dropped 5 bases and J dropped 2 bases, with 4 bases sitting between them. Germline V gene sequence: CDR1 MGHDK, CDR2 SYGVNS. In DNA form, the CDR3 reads TGTGCCAGCAGTACGACCTACAATGAGCAGTTCTTC. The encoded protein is CASSTTYNEQFF.

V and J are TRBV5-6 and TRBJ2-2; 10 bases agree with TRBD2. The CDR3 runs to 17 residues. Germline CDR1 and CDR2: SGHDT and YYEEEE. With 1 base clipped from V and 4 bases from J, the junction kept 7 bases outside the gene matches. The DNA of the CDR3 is TGTGCCAGCAGCTTGTATCTAGCGGGAGAGCCCACCGGGGAGCTGTTTTTT. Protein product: CASSLYLAGEPTGELFF.

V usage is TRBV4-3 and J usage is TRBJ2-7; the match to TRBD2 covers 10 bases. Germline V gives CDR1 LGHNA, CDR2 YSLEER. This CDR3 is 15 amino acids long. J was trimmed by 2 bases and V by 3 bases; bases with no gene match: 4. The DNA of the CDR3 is TGCGCCAGCAGCCACTATACTAGCGGGGCCTACGAGCAGTACTTC. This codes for CASSHYTSGAYEQYF.

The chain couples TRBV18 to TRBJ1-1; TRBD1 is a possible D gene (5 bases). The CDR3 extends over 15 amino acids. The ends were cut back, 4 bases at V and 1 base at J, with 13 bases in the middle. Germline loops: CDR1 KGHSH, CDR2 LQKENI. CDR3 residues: CASSLGVGTNTEAFF. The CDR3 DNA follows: TGTGCCAGCTCACTAGGGGTGGGCACGAACACTGAAGCTTTCTTT.

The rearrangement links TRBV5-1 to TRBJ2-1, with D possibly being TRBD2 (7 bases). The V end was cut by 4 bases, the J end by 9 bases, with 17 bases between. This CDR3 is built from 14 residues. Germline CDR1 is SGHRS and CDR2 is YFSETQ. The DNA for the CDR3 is TGCGCCAGCAGCGACCGAGGGGGGGCCGGTGAGCAGTTCTTC. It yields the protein CASSDRGGAGEQFF. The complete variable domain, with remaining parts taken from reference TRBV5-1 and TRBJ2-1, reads KAGVTQTPRYLIKTRGQQVTLSCSPISGHRSVSWYQQTPGQGLQFLFEYFSETQRNKGNFPGRFSGRQFSNSRSEMNVSTLELGDSALYLCASSDRGGAGEQFFGPGTRLTVL.

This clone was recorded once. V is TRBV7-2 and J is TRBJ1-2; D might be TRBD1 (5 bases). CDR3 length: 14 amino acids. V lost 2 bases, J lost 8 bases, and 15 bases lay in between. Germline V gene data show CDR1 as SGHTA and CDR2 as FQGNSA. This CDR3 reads CASSLSLGTRGYTF. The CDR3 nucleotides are TGTGCCAGCAGCTTATCTCTGGGGACTCGCGGCTACACCTTC.

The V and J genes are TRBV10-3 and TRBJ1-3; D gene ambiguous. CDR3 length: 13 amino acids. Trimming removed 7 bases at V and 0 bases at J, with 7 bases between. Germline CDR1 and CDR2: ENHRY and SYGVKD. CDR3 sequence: CAIIHSSGNTIYF. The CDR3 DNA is TGTGCCATCATACACAGCTCTGGAAACACCATATATTTT.

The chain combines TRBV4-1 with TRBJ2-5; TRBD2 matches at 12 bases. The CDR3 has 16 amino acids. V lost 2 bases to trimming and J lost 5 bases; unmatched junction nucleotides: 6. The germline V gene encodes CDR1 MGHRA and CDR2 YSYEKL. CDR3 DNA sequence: TGCGCCAGCAGCCAACGGACTAGCGGGATCAGGGAGACCCAGTACTTC. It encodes CASSQRTSGIRETQYF.

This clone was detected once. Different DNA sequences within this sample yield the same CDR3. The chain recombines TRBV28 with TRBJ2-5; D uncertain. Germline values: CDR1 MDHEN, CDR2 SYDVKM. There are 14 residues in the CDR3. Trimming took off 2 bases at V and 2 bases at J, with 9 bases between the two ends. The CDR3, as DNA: TGTGCCAGCAGTTTAGGGCAGGCTCAAGAGACCCAGTACTTC. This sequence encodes CASSLGQAQETQYF.

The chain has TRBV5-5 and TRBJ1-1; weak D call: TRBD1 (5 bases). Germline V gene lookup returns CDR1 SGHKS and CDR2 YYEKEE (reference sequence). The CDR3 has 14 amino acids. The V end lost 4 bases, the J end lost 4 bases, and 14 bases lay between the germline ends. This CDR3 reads CASSPGARSTEAFF. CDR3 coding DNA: TGTGCCAGCAGCCCCGGGGCCCGTAGCACTGAAGCTTTCTTT.

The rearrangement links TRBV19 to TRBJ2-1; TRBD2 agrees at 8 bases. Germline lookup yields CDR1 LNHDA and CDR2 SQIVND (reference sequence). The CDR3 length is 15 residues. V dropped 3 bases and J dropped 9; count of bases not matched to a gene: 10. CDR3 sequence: CASSIRLALGGEQFF. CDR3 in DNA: TGTGCCAGTAGTATCAGACTAGCGCTAGGAGGTGAGCAGTTCTTC.

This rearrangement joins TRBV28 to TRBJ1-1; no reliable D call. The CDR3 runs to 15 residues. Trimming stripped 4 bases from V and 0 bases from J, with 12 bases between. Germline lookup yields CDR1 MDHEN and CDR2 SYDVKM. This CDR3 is CASSSAERLNTEAFF. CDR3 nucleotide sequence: TGTGCCAGCAGTTCTGCCGAAAGATTGAACACTGAAGCTTTCTTT.

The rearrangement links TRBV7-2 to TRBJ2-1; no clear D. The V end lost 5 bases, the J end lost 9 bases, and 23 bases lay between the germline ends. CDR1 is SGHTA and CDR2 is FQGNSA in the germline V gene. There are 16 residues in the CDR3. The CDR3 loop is CASSPSPGGFLSEQFF. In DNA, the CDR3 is TGTGCCAGCAGCCCCAGCCCGGGTGGGTTCTTAAGTGAGCAGTTCTTC.

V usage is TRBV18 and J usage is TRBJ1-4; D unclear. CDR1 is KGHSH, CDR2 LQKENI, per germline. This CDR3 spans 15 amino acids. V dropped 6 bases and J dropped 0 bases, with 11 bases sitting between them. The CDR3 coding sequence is TGTGCCAGCTCCAGAGAGCTTCCAACTAATGAAAAACTGTTTTTT. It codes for CASSRELPTNEKLFF.

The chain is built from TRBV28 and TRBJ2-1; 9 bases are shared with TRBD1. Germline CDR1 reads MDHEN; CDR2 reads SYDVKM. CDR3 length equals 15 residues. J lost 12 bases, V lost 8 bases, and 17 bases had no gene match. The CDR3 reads CASPPRGTGSLAQFF. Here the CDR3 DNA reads TGTGCCAGCCCTCCCCGCGGGACAGGGAGTCTAGCGCAGTTCTTC.

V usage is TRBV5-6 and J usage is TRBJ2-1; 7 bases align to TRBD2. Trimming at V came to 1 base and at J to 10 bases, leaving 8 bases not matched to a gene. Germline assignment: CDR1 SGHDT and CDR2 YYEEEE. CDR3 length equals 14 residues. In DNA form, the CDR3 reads TGTGCCAGCAGCTTGCGGACTAGAAGGCCAGAGCAGTTCTTC. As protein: CASSLRTRRPEQFF.

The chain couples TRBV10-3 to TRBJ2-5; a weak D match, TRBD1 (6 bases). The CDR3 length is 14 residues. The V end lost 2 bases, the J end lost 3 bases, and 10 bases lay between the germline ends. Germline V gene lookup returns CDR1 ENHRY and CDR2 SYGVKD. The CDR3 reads CAISEKGEEETQYF. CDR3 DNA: TGTGCCATCAGTGAGAAGGGGGAAGAAGAGACCCAGTACTTC.

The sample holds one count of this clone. CDR3 nucleotides: TGCGCCAGCAGCCCAGGGGAGGTAGGCTATGGCTACACCTTC. Its translation is CASSPGEVGYGYTF. The rearrangement links TRBV4-3 to TRBJ1-2, with D possibly TRBD1 on 6 matching bases. This CDR3 comprises 14 residues. V was trimmed by 4 bases and J by 4 bases, leaving 13 bases between them. The germline V gene has CDR1 LGHNA and CDR2 YSLEER.

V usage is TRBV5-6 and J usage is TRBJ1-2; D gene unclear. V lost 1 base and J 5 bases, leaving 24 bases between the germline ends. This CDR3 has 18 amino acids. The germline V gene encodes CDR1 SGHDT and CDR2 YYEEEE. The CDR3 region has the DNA TGTGCCAGCAGCTTGAATCTTTTAGTCTTGTCTCGGATTTATGGCTACACCTTC. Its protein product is CASSLNLLVLSRIYGYTF.

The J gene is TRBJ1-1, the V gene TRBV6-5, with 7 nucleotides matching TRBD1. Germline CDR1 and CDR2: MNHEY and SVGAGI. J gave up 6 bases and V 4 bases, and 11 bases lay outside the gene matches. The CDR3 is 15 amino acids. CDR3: CASSSGGSYLPEAFF. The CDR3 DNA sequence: TGTGCCAGCAGTTCAGGGGGGTCCTACCTCCCTGAAGCTTTCTTT.

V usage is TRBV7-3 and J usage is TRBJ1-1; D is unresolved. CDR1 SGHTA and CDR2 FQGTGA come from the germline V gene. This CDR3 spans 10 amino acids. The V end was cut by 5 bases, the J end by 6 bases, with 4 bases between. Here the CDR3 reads CASSGAEAFF. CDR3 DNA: TGTGCCAGCAGCGGGGCTGAAGCTTTCTTT.

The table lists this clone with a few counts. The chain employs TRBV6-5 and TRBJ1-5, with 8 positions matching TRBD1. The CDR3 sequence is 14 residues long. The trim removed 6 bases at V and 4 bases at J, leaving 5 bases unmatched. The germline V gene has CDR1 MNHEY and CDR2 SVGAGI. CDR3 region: CASSRRQGNQPQHF. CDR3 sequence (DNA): TGTGCCAGCAGCCGCCGACAGGGGAATCAGCCCCAGCATTTT.